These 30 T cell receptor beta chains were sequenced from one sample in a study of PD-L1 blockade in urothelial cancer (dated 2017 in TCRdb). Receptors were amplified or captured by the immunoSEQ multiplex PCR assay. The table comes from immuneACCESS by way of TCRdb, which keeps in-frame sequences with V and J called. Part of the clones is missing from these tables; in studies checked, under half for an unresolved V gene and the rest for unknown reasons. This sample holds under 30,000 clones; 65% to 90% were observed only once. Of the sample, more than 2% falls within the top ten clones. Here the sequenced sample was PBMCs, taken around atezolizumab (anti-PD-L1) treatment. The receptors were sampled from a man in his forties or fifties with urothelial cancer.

The CDR3 coding sequence is TGTGCCAGTAGTATTCAGGGCACAGATACGCAGTATTTT. This sequence encodes CASSIQGTDTQYF. V usage is TRBV19 and J usage is TRBJ2-3; unclear D gene. From germline, CDR1 is LNHDA and CDR2 SQIVND (reference sequence). The V end was cut by 3 bases, the J end by 1 base, with 5 bases between. The CDR3 runs to 13 residues.

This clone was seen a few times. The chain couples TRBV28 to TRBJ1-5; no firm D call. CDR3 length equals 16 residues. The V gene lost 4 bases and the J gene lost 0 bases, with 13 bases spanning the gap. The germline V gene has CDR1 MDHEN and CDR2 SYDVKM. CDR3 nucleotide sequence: TGTGCCAGCAGTTCCCACGGTTCAAATAGCAATCAGCCCCAGCATTTT. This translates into CASSSHGSNSNQPQHF.

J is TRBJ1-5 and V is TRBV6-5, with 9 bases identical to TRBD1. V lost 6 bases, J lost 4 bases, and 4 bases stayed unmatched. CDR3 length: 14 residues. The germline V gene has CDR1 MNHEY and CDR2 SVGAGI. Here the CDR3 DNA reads TGTGCCAGCAGATCACAGGGGGCTAATCAGCCCCAGCATTTT. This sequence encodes CASRSQGANQPQHF.

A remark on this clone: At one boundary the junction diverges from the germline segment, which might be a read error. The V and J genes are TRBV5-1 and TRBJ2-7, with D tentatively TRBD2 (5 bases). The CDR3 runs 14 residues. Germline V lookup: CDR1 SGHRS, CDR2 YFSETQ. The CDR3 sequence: CASSEGGSSYEQYF. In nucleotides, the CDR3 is TGTGCCAGCAGCGAGGGCGGCAGTTCCTACGAGCAGTACTTC.

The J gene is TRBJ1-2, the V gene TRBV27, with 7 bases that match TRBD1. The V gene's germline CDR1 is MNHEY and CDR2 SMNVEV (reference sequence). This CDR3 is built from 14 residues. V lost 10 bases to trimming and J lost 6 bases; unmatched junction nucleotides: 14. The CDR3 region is CATSRGGQGDGYTF. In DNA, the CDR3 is TGTGCCACATCACGAGGGGGCCAGGGAGATGGCTACACCTTC.

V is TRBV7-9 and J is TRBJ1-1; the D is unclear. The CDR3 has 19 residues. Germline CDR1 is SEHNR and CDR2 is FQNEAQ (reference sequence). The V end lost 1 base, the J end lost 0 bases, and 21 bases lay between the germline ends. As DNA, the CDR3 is TGTGCCAGCAGCTTAGAGTGGGGAGAGTACAGCACCATGAACACTGAAGCTTTCTTT. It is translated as CASSLEWGEYSTMNTEAFF.

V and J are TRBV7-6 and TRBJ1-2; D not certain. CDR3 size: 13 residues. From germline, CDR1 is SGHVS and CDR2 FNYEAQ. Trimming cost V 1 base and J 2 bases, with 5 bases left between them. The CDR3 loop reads CASSLDENYGYTF. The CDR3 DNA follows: TGTGCCAGCAGCTTAGACGAGAACTATGGCTACACCTTC.

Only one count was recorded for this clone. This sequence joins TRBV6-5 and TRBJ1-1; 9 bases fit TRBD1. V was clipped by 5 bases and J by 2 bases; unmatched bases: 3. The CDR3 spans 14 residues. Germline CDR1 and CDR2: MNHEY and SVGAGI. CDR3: CASSRQGVNTEAFF. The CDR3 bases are TGTGCCAGCAGTCGACAGGGGGTAAACACTGAAGCTTTCTTT.

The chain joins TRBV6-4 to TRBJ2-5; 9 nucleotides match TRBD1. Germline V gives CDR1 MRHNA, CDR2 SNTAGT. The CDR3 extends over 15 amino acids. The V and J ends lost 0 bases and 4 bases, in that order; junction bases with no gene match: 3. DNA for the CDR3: TGTGCCAGCAGTGACTCGACAGGGGGTTCAGAGACCCAGTACTTC. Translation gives CASSDSTGGSETQYF.

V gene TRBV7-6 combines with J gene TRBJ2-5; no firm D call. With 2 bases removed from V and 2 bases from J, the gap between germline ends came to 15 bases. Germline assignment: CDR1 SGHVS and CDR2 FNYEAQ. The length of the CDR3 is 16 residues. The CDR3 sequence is CASSLTVRKPQETQYF. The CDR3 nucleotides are TGTGCCAGCAGCTTAACAGTTCGGAAACCACAAGAGACCCAGTACTTC.

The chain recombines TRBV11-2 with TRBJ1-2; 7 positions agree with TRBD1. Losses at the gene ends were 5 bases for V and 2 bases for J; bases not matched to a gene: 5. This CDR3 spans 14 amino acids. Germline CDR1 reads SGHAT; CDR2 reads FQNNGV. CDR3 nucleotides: TGTGCCAGCAGCATTCTACAGGGGAACTATGGCTACACCTTC. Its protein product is CASSILQGNYGYTF.

The chain's CDR3 is CASSFGARRQRNQPQHF. The CDR3 bases are TGTGCCAGCAGCTTTGGGGCCCGGAGACAGCGCAATCAGCCCCAGCATTTT. The chain links TRBV5-6 to TRBJ1-5, with D maybe TRBD1 (5 bases). V lost 2 bases and J 2 bases, leaving 17 bases between the germline ends. The CDR3 runs to 17 residues. Germline lookup yields CDR1 SGHDT and CDR2 YYEEEE.

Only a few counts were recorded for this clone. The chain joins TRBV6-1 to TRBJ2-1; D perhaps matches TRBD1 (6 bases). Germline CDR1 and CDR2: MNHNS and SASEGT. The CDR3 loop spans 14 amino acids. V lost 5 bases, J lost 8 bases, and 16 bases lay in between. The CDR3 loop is CASSTAYRVDEQFF. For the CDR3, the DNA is TGTGCCAGCAGTACCGCCTACAGGGTGGATGAGCAGTTCTTC.

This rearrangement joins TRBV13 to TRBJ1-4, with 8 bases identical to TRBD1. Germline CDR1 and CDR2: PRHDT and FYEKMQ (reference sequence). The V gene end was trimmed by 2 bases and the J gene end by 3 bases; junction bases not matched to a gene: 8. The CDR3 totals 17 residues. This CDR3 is CASSLRGRGPSNEKLFF. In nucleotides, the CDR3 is TGTGCCAGCAGCTTAAGGGGCAGGGGGCCCTCTAATGAAAAACTGTTTTTT. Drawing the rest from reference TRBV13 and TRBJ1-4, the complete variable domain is AAGVIQSPRHLIKEKRETATLKCYPIPRHDTVYWYQQGPGQDPQFLISFYEKMQSDKGSIPDRFSAQQFSDYHSELNMSSLELGDSALYFCASSLRGRGPSNEKLFFGSGTQLSVL.

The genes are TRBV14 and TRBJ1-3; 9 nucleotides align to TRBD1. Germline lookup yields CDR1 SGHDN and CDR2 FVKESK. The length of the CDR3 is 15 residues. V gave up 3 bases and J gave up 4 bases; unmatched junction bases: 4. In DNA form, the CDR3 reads TGTGCCAGCAGCCACCGGACAGGGGAAGGAAACACCATATATTTT. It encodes CASSHRTGEGNTIYF.

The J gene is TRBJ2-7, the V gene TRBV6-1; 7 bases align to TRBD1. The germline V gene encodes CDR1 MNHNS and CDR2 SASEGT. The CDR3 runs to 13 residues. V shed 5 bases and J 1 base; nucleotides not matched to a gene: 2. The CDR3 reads CASSSDRSYEQYF. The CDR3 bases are TGTGCCAGCAGTTCGGACAGGTCCTACGAGCAGTACTTC.

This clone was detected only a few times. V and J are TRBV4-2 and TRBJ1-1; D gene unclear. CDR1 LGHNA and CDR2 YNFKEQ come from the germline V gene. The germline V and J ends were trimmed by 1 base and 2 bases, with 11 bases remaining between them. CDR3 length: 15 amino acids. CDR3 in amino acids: CASSQVTTFNTEAFF. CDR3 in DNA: TGTGCCAGCAGCCAAGTCACTACCTTTAACACTGAAGCTTTCTTT.

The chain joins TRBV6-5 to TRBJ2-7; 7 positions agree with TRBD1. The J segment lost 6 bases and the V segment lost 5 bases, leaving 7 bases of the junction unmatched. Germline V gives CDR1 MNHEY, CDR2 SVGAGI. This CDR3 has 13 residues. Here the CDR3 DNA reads TGTGCCAGCAGTAACCGACAGGGCGGCGAGCAGTACGTC. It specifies CASSNRQGGEQYV.

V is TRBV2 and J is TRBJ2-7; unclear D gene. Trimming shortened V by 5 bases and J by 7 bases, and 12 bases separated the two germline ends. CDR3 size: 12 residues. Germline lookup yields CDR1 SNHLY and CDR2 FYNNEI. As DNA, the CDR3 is TGTGCCAGCAGTTTGGCGCTGCGGGAGCAGTACGTC. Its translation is CASSLALREQYV.

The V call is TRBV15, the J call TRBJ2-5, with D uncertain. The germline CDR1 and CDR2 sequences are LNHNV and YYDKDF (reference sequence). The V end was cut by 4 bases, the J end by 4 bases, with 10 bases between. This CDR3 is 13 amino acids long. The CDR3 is CATSTRASETQYF. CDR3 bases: TGTGCCACCAGCACCCGCGCTTCAGAGACCCAGTACTTC.

The CDR3: CASSLGLAGVERETEQFF. CDR3 nucleotides: TGCGCCAGCAGCTTGGGACTAGCGGGAGTGGAAAGGGAGACTGAGCAGTTCTTC. The gene calls are TRBV5-1 and TRBJ2-1; 12 positions agree with TRBD2. V shed 0 bases, J shed 9 bases, and the junction held 13 bases outside the gene matches. The CDR3 runs 18 residues. The germline V gene encodes CDR1 SGHRS and CDR2 YFSETQ. The full variable domain, rest sourced from reference TRBV5-1 and TRBJ2-1, is KAGVTQTPRYLIKTRGQQVTLSCSPISGHRSVSWYQQTPGQGLQFLFEYFSETQRNKGNFPGRFSGRQFSNSRSEMNVSTLELGDSALYLCASSLGLAGVERETEQFFGPGTRLTVL.

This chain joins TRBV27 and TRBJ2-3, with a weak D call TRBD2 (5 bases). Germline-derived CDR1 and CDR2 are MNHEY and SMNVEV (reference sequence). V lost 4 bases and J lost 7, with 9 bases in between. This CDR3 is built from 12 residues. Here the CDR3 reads CASSSTSYTQYF. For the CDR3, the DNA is TGTGCCAGCAGTTCAACTAGTTATACGCAGTATTTT.

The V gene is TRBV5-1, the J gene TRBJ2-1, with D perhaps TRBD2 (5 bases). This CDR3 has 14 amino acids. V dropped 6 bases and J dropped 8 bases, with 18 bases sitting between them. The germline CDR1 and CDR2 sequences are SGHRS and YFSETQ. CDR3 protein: CASTLGNSIDEQFF. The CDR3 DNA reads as TGCGCCAGCACCCTCGGGAATAGCATCGATGAGCAGTTCTTC.

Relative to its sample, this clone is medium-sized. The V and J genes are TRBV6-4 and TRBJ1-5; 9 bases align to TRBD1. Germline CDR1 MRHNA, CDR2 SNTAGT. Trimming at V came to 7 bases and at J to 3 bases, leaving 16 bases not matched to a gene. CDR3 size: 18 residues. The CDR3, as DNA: TGTGCCAGCACAGACCCGCTTGTAGGGACAGGGAACAATCAGCCCCAGCATTTT. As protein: CASTDPLVGTGNNQPQHF.

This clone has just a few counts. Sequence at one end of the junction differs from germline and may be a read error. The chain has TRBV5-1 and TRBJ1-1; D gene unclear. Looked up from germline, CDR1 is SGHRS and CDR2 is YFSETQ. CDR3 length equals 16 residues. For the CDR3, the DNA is TGCGCCAGCACCTTGGGTAGGTCTCACGGGGACACTGAAGCTTTCTTT. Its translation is CASTLGRSHGDTEAFF.

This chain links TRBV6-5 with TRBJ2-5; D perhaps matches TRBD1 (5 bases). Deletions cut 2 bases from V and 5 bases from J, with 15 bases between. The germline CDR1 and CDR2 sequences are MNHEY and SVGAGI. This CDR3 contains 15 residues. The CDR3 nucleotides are TGTGCCAGCAGTTACGGGCGGCGAAGGGGTGAGACCCAGTACTTC. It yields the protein CASSYGRRRGETQYF.

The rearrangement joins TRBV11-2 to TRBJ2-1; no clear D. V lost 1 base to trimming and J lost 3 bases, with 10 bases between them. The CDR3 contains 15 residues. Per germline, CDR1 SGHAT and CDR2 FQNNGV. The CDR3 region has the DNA TGTGCCAGCAGCTTAGGAGGTGGGTACTACAATGAGCAGTTCTTC. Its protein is CASSLGGGYYNEQFF.

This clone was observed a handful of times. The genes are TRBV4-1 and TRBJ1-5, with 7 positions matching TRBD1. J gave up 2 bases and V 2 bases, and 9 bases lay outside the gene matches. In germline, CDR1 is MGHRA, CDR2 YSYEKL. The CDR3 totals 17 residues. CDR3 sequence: CASSQPGQRLGNQPQHF. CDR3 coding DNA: TGCGCCAGCAGCCAACCGGGACAGAGGTTGGGCAATCAGCCCCAGCATTTT.

The DNA for the CDR3 is TGCGCCAGCAGCGTGGGACAAACGGGGGCCGGGGAGCTGTTTTTT. This gives the protein CASSVGQTGAGELFF. V is TRBV5-1 and J is TRBJ2-2, with D perhaps being TRBD1 or TRBD2 (6 bases each). The germline V and J ends were trimmed by 4 bases and 6 bases, with 16 bases remaining between them. The germline V gene encodes CDR1 SGHRS and CDR2 YFSETQ. The CDR3 runs 15 residues.

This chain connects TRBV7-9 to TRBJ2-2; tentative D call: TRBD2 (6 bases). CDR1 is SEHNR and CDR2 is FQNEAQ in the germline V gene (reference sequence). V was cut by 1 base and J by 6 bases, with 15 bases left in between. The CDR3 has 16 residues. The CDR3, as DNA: TGTGCCAGCAGCTTAGGGCGCGGGGTATTGGCCGGGGAGCTGTTTTTT. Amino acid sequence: CASSLGRGVLAGELFF.